This TCR beta chain was recorded in a study of OX40 agonist ivuxolimab in advanced cancers. Study context: Patients' therapy was ivuxolimab, an antibody that acts as an agonist of OX40 (CD134). Around 40% of patients had received prior checkpoint inhibitor therapy.

The method was immunoSEQ multiplex PCR; TCRdb's version includes in-frame clones alone and lacks a portion of them. The sample shows about 33,000 clones, about 81% of them seen only once. This TCR derives from an adult with an advanced solid tumor such as melanoma, head and neck, liver or kidney cancer. Material: CD4+ or CD8+ T cells sorted from blood, obtained in a trial of the OX40 agonist ivuxolimab.

CDR3 sequence reads: CASFPGLAGGRDTGELFF. Written as DNA, the CDR3 is TGTGCCAGCTTTCCGGGACTAGCGGGGGGGAGAGACACCGGGGAGCTGTTTTTT. The chain is built from TRBV28 and TRBJ2-2, with 16 bases matching TRBD2. V gave up 8 bases and J gave up 3 bases; unmatched junction bases: 9. The germline CDR1 and CDR2 sequences are MDHEN and SYDVKM. The CDR3 spans 18 residues.